The clone carrying this T cell receptor (beta chain) was detected ten times or more. Its antigen remains unknown. V shed 0 bases, J shed 5 bases, and the junction held 2 bases outside the gene matches. The CDR3 covers 13 residues. Germline CDR1 reads DFQATT; CDR2 reads SNEGSKA (reference sequence). A second about 7 to 12 cycle PCR used barcoded and J-beta primers. A template-switch adaptor with 12 random nucleotides tagged each cDNA molecule. TCRdb re-derived calls from the 5' RACE reads in MiXCR, one entry per CDR3 protein. This repertoire shows approximately 810,000 distinct CDR3 sequences, around 28% found once; its top ten account for roughly 17%. This entry comes from a study of blood T cells in healthy people across ages. Study-level findings and limits: Per million T cells, the diversity of TCR beta decreased roughly linearly as age advanced.

Specimen: blood. V usage is TRBV20-1 and J usage is TRBJ2-5, with 8 positions matching TRBD2. The sequence derives from a woman aged 80 or older in good health. The CDR3: CSARDSGGETQYF. In nucleotides, the CDR3 is TGCAGTGCTAGAGATTCGGGGGGGGAGACCCAGTACTTC.